What follows are 18 T cell receptor beta chains derived from one specimen sequenced in a study of cytomegalovirus exposure and HLA in healthy donors. The study ran its PCR with 60 Vbeta and 13 Jbeta primers. This table comes from immunoSEQ multiplex PCR, and its TCRdb copy is limited to in-frame clones, with some not included. The table lists 55,000 to 70,000 clones. Source material: PBMCs. The receptor set was obtained from a female donor in good health and CMV-seropositive.

The rearrangement links TRBV25-1 to TRBJ2-6; a possible D gene is TRBD2 (5 bases). The CDR3 covers 15 residues. Germline CDR1 and CDR2: MGHDK and SYGVNS. Trimming stripped 3 bases from V and 2 bases from J, with 8 bases between. The CDR3 protein is CASSDGGAGANVLTF. CDR3 nucleotides: TGTGCCAGCAGTGATGGAGGCGCTGGGGCCAACGTCCTGACTTTC. Filled out from reference TRBV25-1 and TRBJ2-6, the complete variable domain reads EADIYQTPRYLVIGTGKKITLECSQTMGHDKMYWYQQDPGMELHLIHYSYGVNSTEKGDLSSESTVSRIRTEHFPLTLESARPSHTSQYLCASSDGGAGANVLTFGAGSRLTVL.

The rearrangement uses TRBV2 and TRBJ1-4; D is unclear. The germline V and J ends were trimmed by 6 bases and 12 bases, with 23 bases remaining between them. The germline V gene has CDR1 SNHLY and CDR2 FYNNEI. The CDR3 extends over 15 amino acids. CDR3 sequence (DNA): TGTGCCAGCAGCAGGACGGGAGAGGGAGCGAAGGAACTGTTTTTT. Translating gives CASSRTGEGAKELFF.

V is TRBV29-1 and J is TRBJ2-1; possibly TRBD2 for D (7 bases). V was pared by 3 bases and J by 9 bases, with 12 bases between. Germline V CDR1 and CDR2: SQVTM, ANQGSEA. CDR3 size: 12 residues. The CDR3 sequence is CSVDRGGGEQFF. As DNA, the CDR3 is TGCAGCGTTGACAGGGGCGGGGGTGAGCAGTTCTTC.

V usage is TRBV28 and J usage is TRBJ1-4; 7 bases align to TRBD1. Per the germline V gene, CDR1 is MDHEN and CDR2 is SYDVKM. Losses at the gene ends were 4 bases for V and 0 bases for J; bases not matched to a gene: 2. The length of the CDR3 is 15 residues. Here the CDR3 DNA reads TGTGCCAGCAGTTCCGACAGGGCAACTAATGAAAAACTGTTTTTT. This translates into CASSSDRATNEKLFF.

The rearrangement joins TRBV9 to TRBJ1-2; D gene unclear. Trimming took off 2 bases at V and 4 bases at J, with 12 bases between the two ends. The CDR3 contains 14 residues. Looked up from germline, CDR1 is SGDLS and CDR2 is YYNGEE. The CDR3 DNA reads as TGTGCCAGCAGCGTGTCAGAAGAACCCTATGGCTACACCTTC. Residues: CASSVSEEPYGYTF.

This chain uses TRBV7-2 with TRBJ1-1, with unresolved D. The V gene lost 1 base and the J gene lost 1 base, with 7 bases spanning the gap. This CDR3 has 14 amino acids. Germline CDR1 SGHTA, CDR2 FQGNSA. Here the CDR3 reads CASSLGRQNTEAFF. The CDR3 DNA reads TGTGCCAGCAGCTTAGGCAGACAGAACACTGAAGCTTTCTTT.

The chain joins TRBV10-3 to TRBJ2-7, with TRBD2 as a possible D gene (5 bases). This CDR3 region has 16 residues. With 3 bases removed from V and 3 bases from J, the gap between germline ends came to 18 bases. From germline, CDR1 is ENHRY and CDR2 SYGVKD. The CDR3 sequence is CAISDSSRQAGYEQYF. The DNA for the CDR3 is TGTGCCATCAGTGACTCAAGTAGGCAGGCGGGCTACGAGCAGTACTTC.

The J gene is TRBJ2-7, the V gene TRBV5-1; 7 bases line up with TRBD1. Germline V gene lookup returns CDR1 SGHRS and CDR2 YFSETQ. V gave up 7 bases and J gave up 4 bases; unmatched junction bases: 5. The CDR3 length is 12 residues. CDR3 nucleotides: TGCGCCAGCTCGGGACAGACGTACGAGCAGTACTTC. It encodes CASSGQTYEQYF.

This rearrangement joins TRBV6-6 to TRBJ2-7; D might be TRBD2 (5 bases). The V end lost 5 bases, the J end lost 0 bases, and 11 bases lay between the germline ends. This CDR3 region has 14 residues. Germline CDR1 is MNHNY and CDR2 is SVGAGI (reference sequence). The CDR3 spells CASSDTGSSYEQYF. The CDR3 region has the DNA TGTGCCAGCAGTGACACGGGGAGCTCCTACGAGCAGTACTTC.

The chain joins TRBV19 to TRBJ2-1; the match to TRBD2 covers 10 bases. J gave up 8 bases and V 6 bases, and 13 bases lay outside the gene matches. The CDR3 totals 16 residues. Germline V gene data show CDR1 as LNHDA and CDR2 as SQIVND (reference sequence). Here the CDR3 DNA reads TGTGCCAGTAGGACCACCCAAAGCGGGGGGGCGTATGAGCAGTTCTTC. Its translation: CASRTTQSGGAYEQFF.

The gene calls are TRBV7-3 and TRBJ1-1; unclear D gene. The CDR3 is 13 amino acids. The germline V gene encodes CDR1 SGHTA and CDR2 FQGTGA. V was pared by 2 bases and J by 6 bases, with 10 bases between. CDR3 bases: TGTGCCAGCAGCTTATCACGGGTCTCTGAAGCTTTCTTT. It is translated as CASSLSRVSEAFF.

The chain has TRBV15 and TRBJ1-1; D is ambiguous. The CDR3 length is 14 residues. Per germline, CDR1 LNHNV and CDR2 YYDKDF (reference sequence). Trimming stripped 0 bases from V and 0 bases from J, with 5 bases between. The CDR3 loop is CATSRDLVNTEAFF. In nucleotides, the CDR3 is TGTGCCACCAGCAGAGACCTAGTGAACACTGAAGCTTTCTTT.

This sequence joins TRBV6-6 and TRBJ1-5, with 8 bases matching TRBD1. CDR1 and CDR2 (germline): MNHNY, SVGAGI (reference sequence). This CDR3 region has 15 residues. J lost 5 bases, V lost 4 bases, and 7 bases had no gene match. The CDR3 DNA sequence: TGTGCCAGCAGTTTTGGCAGGGGGCCGGATCAGCCCCAGCATTTT. Amino acid sequence: CASSFGRGPDQPQHF.

The chain combines TRBV4-1 with TRBJ2-7; the D gene is possibly TRBD1 (5 bases). The germline CDR1 and CDR2 sequences are MGHRA and YSYEKL. V lost 6 bases and J 2 bases, leaving 8 bases between the germline ends. This CDR3 has 12 amino acids. CDR3 DNA: TGCGCCAGCAGACTGGACACCTACGAGCAGTACTTC. This translates into CASRLDTYEQYF.

The chain links TRBV4-3 to TRBJ2-7; 9 bases are shared with TRBD1. Per the germline V gene, CDR1 is LGHNA and CDR2 is YSLEER. V shed 2 bases, J shed 4 bases, and the junction held 6 bases outside the gene matches. The CDR3 is 15 amino acids. This CDR3 reads CASSQSRQGGYEQYF. In DNA, the CDR3 is TGCGCCAGCAGCCAATCCCGACAGGGGGGGTACGAGCAGTACTTC.

The CDR3 spells CAGTRTDYEAFF. The DNA of the CDR3 is TGTGCCGGTACAAGGACAGACTATGAAGCTTTCTTT. The V gene is TRBV9, the J gene TRBJ1-1, with D perhaps TRBD1 (6 bases). V gave up 10 bases and J gave up 7 bases, with 17 bases separating them. This CDR3 has 12 amino acids. Germline V gene data show CDR1 as SGDLS and CDR2 as YYNGEE.

The chain has TRBV10-1 and TRBJ1-5; a possible D gene is TRBD1 (5 bases). CDR3 size: 11 residues. CDR1 and CDR2 from the germline V gene are WNHNN and SYGVQD (reference sequence). The V end was cut by 9 bases, the J end by 7 bases, with 10 bases between. The CDR3 sequence is CARYRFQPQHF. The CDR3, as DNA: TGCGCCAGATACAGGTTCCAGCCCCAGCATTTT.

The chain links TRBV9 to TRBJ2-3, with 9 bases matching TRBD2. J gave up 2 bases and V 1 base, and 2 bases lay outside the gene matches. This CDR3 comprises 15 residues. Germline assignment: CDR1 SGDLS and CDR2 YYNGEE. CDR3 DNA sequence: TGTGCCAGCAGCGTACTAGCGGGATTCACAGATACGCAGTATTTT. Translation: CASSVLAGFTDTQYF.